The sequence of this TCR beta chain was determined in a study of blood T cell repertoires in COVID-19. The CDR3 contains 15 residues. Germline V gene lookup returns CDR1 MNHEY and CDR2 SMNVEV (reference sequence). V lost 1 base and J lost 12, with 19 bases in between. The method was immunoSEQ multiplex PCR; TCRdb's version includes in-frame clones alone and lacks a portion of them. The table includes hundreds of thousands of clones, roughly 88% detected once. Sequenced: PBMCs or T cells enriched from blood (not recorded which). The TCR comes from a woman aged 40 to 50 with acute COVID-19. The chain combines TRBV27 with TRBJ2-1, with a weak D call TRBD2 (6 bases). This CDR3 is CASSLFPSATDGQFF. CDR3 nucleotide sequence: TGTGCCAGCAGTTTATTTCCTAGCGCGACCGATGGGCAGTTCTTC.